This TCR beta chain stems from a study of T cells in Graves' hyperthyroidism and ophthalmopathy. Overall study context: Peripheral blood was taken when the disease was first diagnosed, before any treatment began.

Trimming took off 5 bases at V and 1 base at J, with 10 bases between the two ends. The CDR3 runs 14 residues. Overall study results and limits: Blood shared most expanded thyroid clonotypes above 0.001.

Amplified TCR beta CDR3 regions came from RNA transcripts. TCR CDR3 underwent first-round RT-PCR with the HTBI primer set. TCRdb re-called the multiplex PCR reads through MiXCR, storing one row per CDR3 protein. The sample consists of fewer than 900,000 distinct CDR3 sequences, over 15% of them appearing once. This clonotype was seen at least ten times. Antigen unknown. Sequenced material: blood. The receptor comes from a woman in her forties or fifties with Graves' hyperthyroidism that later progressed to Graves' ophthalmopathy. The chain carries TRBV12-3 or TRBV12-4 and TRBJ2-3, with a tentative D call TRBD1 (5 bases). This chain's CDR3 is CASSDSQGTDTQYF. The CDR3 DNA is TGTGCCAGCAGTGACTCACAGGGCACAGATACGCAGTATTTT.